This entry lists 29 T cell receptor beta chains sequenced from one sample in a study of blood T cell repertoires in COVID-19. Assay used: immunoSEQ multiplex PCR; TCRdb lists only in-frame clones, some missing. The sample gives about 130,000 clones, around 79% of which show up once; about a fifth is in the top ten. Material for sequencing was peripheral blood. The receptors shown here come from a man of 80 years or more with acute or convalescent COVID-19.

The chain employs TRBV11-1 and TRBJ2-2, with TRBD1 matching over 9 bases. Per the germline V gene, CDR1 is SGHAT and CDR2 is FQDESV (reference sequence). The CDR3 runs to 16 residues. V dropped 6 bases and J dropped 3; count of bases not matched to a gene: 8. CDR3 sequence: CASRDRGRQDTGELFF. In DNA, the CDR3 is TGTGCCAGCAGGGACAGGGGTCGTCAGGACACCGGGGAGCTGTTTTTT.

CDR3 protein: CASSRGGPQETQYF. The CDR3 DNA is TGTGCCAGTAGTCGGGGGGGCCCCCAAGAGACCCAGTACTTC. The chain combines TRBV19 with TRBJ2-5, with 8 positions matching TRBD2. The CDR3 contains 14 residues. Germline-derived CDR1 and CDR2 are LNHDA and SQIVND (reference sequence). With 5 bases clipped from V and 1 base from J, the junction kept 3 bases outside the gene matches.

This clone was found a few times. The chain couples TRBV5-6 to TRBJ1-6, with D possibly TRBD1 on 5 matching bases. This CDR3 contains 14 residues. The ends were cut back, 1 base at V and 7 bases at J, with 9 bases in the middle. Germline CDR1 reads SGHDT; CDR2 reads YYEEEE. The DNA of the CDR3 is TGTGCCAGCAGCTTGAAAAGGGGCAATTCACCCCTCCACTTT. Translated: CASSLKRGNSPLHF.

A remark on this clone: A read error may account for a junction end that differs from germline. The rearrangement joins TRBV2 to TRBJ2-1, with D perhaps TRBD2 (6 bases). This CDR3 has 14 residues. CDR1 and CDR2 (germline): SNHLY, FYNNEI. The CDR3 loop is CASIGGAGYSEQFF. In nucleotides, the CDR3 is TGTGCCAGCATAGGAGGAGCGGGCTACAGTGAGCAGTTCTTC.

This clone was found a few times. The genes are TRBV28 and TRBJ1-6, with D maybe TRBD1 (5 bases). The CDR3 spans 13 residues. V shed 6 bases and J shed 4 bases, with 7 bases lying between them. CDR1 and CDR2 (germline): MDHEN, SYDVKM. CDR3 loop: CASRGLYNSPLHF. The CDR3 DNA follows: TGTGCCAGCAGGGGGCTGTATAATTCACCCCTCCACTTT.

This sequence joins TRBV5-1 and TRBJ2-1, with D perhaps matching TRBD2 (6 bases). With 0 bases removed from V and 4 bases from J, the gap between germline ends came to 8 bases. Germline loops: CDR1 SGHRS, CDR2 YFSETQ. CDR3 size: 14 residues. CDR3 DNA sequence: TGCGCCAGCAGCTTGGACGGGGGATACAATGAGCAGTTCTTC. Its protein product is CASSLDGGYNEQFF.

This clone was counted once. The chain uses TRBV9 and TRBJ2-1; TRBD2 matches at 7 bases. CDR1 SGDLS and CDR2 YYNGEE come from the germline V gene. The CDR3 sequence is 16 residues long. V lost 3 bases and J lost 0; bases outside the gene matches: 6. In DNA form, the CDR3 reads TGTGCCAGCAGCGAACTACTAGCGATCTCCTACAATGAGCAGTTCTTC. Protein: CASSELLAISYNEQFF.

The V and J genes are TRBV7-9 and TRBJ1-1, with no clear D. The CDR3 has 15 amino acids. The germline V gene encodes CDR1 SEHNR and CDR2 FQNEAQ (reference sequence). Trimming stripped 4 bases from V and 10 bases from J, with 22 bases between. CDR3 nucleotides: TGTGCCAGCAGCTCCGCAGTCCCATTTATAGCTGGAGCTTTCTTT. It encodes CASSSAVPFIAGAFF.

The gene calls are TRBV18 and TRBJ2-1; D is ambiguous. The CDR3 covers 13 residues. Germline V gene lookup returns CDR1 KGHSH and CDR2 LQKENI. Trimming cost V 0 bases and J 6 bases, with 6 bases left between them. Written as DNA, the CDR3 is TGTGCCAGCTCACCACCGAGTGGCAATGAGCAGTTCTTC. Its protein product is CASSPPSGNEQFF.

This chain links TRBV4-1 with TRBJ2-4; 10 positions match TRBD2. CDR3 length equals 18 residues. With V trimmed by 2 bases and J by 0 bases, 7 bases remained unmatched. Germline V gives CDR1 MGHRA, CDR2 YSYEKL. The CDR3 protein is CASSQTTSGSIAKNIQYF. The CDR3 DNA follows: TGCGCCAGCAGCCAAACGACTAGCGGGTCTATAGCCAAAAACATTCAGTACTTC.

The V and J genes are TRBV12-5 and TRBJ1-5, with 7 bases matching TRBD1. The length of the CDR3 is 15 residues. The junction had 4 bases not matched to a gene; V was cut back by 5 bases and J by 0 bases. Germline loops: CDR1 LGHNT, CDR2 FRNRAP. The CDR3 is CASGEGQYSNQPQHF. CDR3 DNA: TGTGCTAGTGGTGAGGGACAGTATAGCAATCAGCCCCAGCATTTT.

The V and J genes are TRBV3-1 (or the pseudogene TRBV3-2) and TRBJ2-3, with D possibly TRBD2 on 7 matching bases. Trimming removed 3 bases at V and 6 bases at J, with 22 bases between. CDR1 and CDR2 from the germline V gene are LGHDT and YNNKEL (reference sequence). There are 17 residues in the CDR3. This CDR3 reads CASSHGPLRGQGDTQYF. As DNA, the CDR3 is TGTGCCAGCAGCCATGGCCCCTTGCGGGGGCAGGGGGATACGCAGTATTTT.

Here the CDR3 reads CASSRRPENTGELFF. For the CDR3, the DNA is TGTGCCAGCAGCCGGAGACCGGAGAACACCGGGGAGCTGTTTTTT. The rearrangement joins TRBV9 to TRBJ2-2, with D uncertain. The V and J ends lost 4 bases and 1 base respectively, with 11 bases between them. There are 15 residues in the CDR3. Germline CDR1 reads SGDLS; CDR2 reads YYNGEE.

This sequence joins TRBV28 and TRBJ2-1; 13 bases match TRBD2. Germline lookup yields CDR1 MDHEN and CDR2 SYDVKM. The CDR3 has 15 amino acids. The V and J ends lost 4 bases and 12 bases, in that order; junction bases with no gene match: 9. CDR3 residues: CASSSWTSGGPGQFF. As DNA, the CDR3 is TGTGCCAGCAGTTCGTGGACTAGCGGGGGCCCAGGGCAGTTCTTC.

This clone was seen a single time. This chain uses TRBV18 with TRBJ1-3; 7 nucleotides agree with TRBD1. Trimming at V came to 2 bases and at J to 0 bases, leaving 10 bases not matched to a gene. The CDR3 totals 18 residues. The germline V gene encodes CDR1 KGHSH and CDR2 LQKENI. The CDR3 is CASSPFAGTANSGNTIYF. The CDR3, as DNA: TGTGCCAGCTCACCATTCGCCGGGACAGCCAACTCTGGAAACACCATATATTTT.

This clone was recorded a few times. V usage is TRBV11-2 and J usage is TRBJ2-1; D might be TRBD1 (6 bases). Trimming stripped 6 bases from V and 0 bases from J, with 21 bases between. The germline V gene has CDR1 SGHAT and CDR2 FQNNGV. This CDR3 is 18 amino acids long. The CDR3 loop reads CASSSPLDRAFSYNEQFF. The CDR3 nucleotides are TGTGCCAGCAGTTCTCCCCTGGACAGAGCTTTCTCCTACAATGAGCAGTTCTTC.

V usage is TRBV7-8 and J usage is TRBJ2-3, with 12 nucleotides matching TRBD2. With 5 bases clipped from V and 4 bases from J, the junction kept 19 bases outside the gene matches. CDR1 and CDR2 (germline): SGHVS, FQNEAQ. The CDR3 runs 20 residues. This chain's CDR3 is CASSLRPSGGGNFISDTQYF. CDR3 coding DNA: TGTGCCAGCAGCCTGAGGCCTAGCGGGGGGGGCAACTTCATATCAGATACGCAGTATTTT.

The V and J genes are TRBV9 and TRBJ2-2, with TRBD1 identical over 11 bases. V trimming: 3 bases; J trimming: 6 bases; junction bases outside the gene matches: 4. Germline CDR1 is SGDLS and CDR2 is YYNGEE. There are 15 residues in the CDR3. The CDR3 DNA sequence: TGTGCCAGCAGCGGGGACAGGGGGTGGGCCGGGGAGCTGTTTTTT. Residues: CASSGDRGWAGELFF.

This clone was counted a single time. V usage is TRBV6-6 and J usage is TRBJ1-3, with D tentatively TRBD1 (6 bases). Germline V gives CDR1 MNHNY, CDR2 SVGAGI (reference sequence). CDR3 length: 15 residues. Between the trimmed V and J ends, which lost 2 bases and 2 bases, there was a span of 10 bases. CDR3 sequence: CASSYGAGAGNTIYF. The CDR3 DNA follows: TGTGCCAGCAGTTACGGGGCAGGGGCTGGAAACACCATATATTTT.

J is TRBJ2-1 and V is TRBV7-2; 13 bases align to TRBD2. The V gene end was trimmed by 5 bases and the J gene end by 4 bases; junction bases not matched to a gene: 2. This CDR3 is built from 15 residues. The germline gives CDR1 SGHTA, CDR2 FQGNSA. CDR3 loop: CASSLLAGGYNEQFF. In DNA form, the CDR3 reads TGTGCCAGCAGCCTACTAGCGGGGGGGTACAATGAGCAGTTCTTC.

The chain couples TRBV12-3 or TRBV12-4 to TRBJ2-1, with TRBD1 as a possible D gene (6 bases). The CDR3 is made up of 13 amino acids. V was cut by 5 bases and J by 9 bases, with 14 bases left in between. The CDR3 coding sequence is TGTGCCAGCAGTCTACAGGGTAGGGGTGAGCAGTTCTTC. Amino acids: CASSLQGRGEQFF.

The chain employs TRBV6-5 and TRBJ2-6; no clear D gene. Germline CDR1 MNHEY, CDR2 SVGAGI. This CDR3 comprises 15 residues. Trimming left V 1 base short and J 2 bases short, with 6 bases between. DNA for the CDR3: TGTGCCAGCAGTTACTACTCCACTGGGGCCAACGTCCTGACTTTC. This gives the protein CASSYYSTGANVLTF.

The V gene is TRBV19, the J gene TRBJ2-5; the match to TRBD1 covers 9 bases. The CDR3 runs 13 residues. The germline V gene encodes CDR1 LNHDA and CDR2 SQIVND (reference sequence). V lost 4 bases, J lost 4 bases, and 1 base stayed unmatched. CDR3: CASSKDRGETQYF. The CDR3 coding sequence is TGTGCCAGTAGTAAGGACAGGGGAGAGACCCAGTACTTC.

This clone was picked up one time. The chain has TRBV27 and TRBJ2-3; possibly TRBD2 for D (6 bases). CDR1 MNHEY and CDR2 SMNVEV come from the germline V gene (reference sequence). The CDR3 covers 16 residues. Trimming cost V 5 bases and J 0 bases, with 15 bases left between them. The CDR3 sequence: CASSPLTRTSTDTQYF. The CDR3 DNA follows: TGTGCCAGCAGTCCGTTGACTAGAACTAGCACAGATACGCAGTATTTT.

This chain connects TRBV9 to TRBJ1-1, with unresolved D. Germline CDR1 SGDLS, CDR2 YYNGEE. Deletions cut 0 bases from V and 1 base from J, with 16 bases between. The length of the CDR3 is 17 residues. CDR3 sequence: CASSVEVDLSGNTEAFF. CDR3 coding DNA: TGTGCCAGCAGCGTAGAGGTGGATTTGTCGGGGAACACTGAAGCTTTCTTT.

CDR3 in DNA: TGTGCCAGCAGCTTAAGGGGGACAGGCAGGGCTAATGAAAAACTGTTTTTT. Residues: CASSLRGTGRANEKLFF. The chain employs TRBV7-2 and TRBJ1-4, with TRBD1 matching 8 bases. The CDR3 covers 17 residues. V was pared by 2 bases and J by 3 bases, with 8 bases of the junction left unmatched. Germline V gene sequence: CDR1 SGHTA, CDR2 FQGNSA.

In this sample, this clone turned up once. This chain links TRBV3-1 (or the pseudogene TRBV3-2) with TRBJ2-4, with 11 bases that match TRBD1. Per germline, CDR1 LGHDT and CDR2 YNNKEL (reference sequence). With 4 bases clipped from V and 2 bases from J, the junction kept 4 bases outside the gene matches. This CDR3 spans 16 amino acids. The CDR3 DNA reads TGTGCCAGCAGCCGGACAGGGGGCTCAACCAAAAACATTCAGTACTTC. It specifies CASSRTGGSTKNIQYF.

This clone was detected a few times. This chain links TRBV5-1 with TRBJ2-5; weak D call: TRBD1 (6 bases). The CDR3 runs 16 residues. The germline V gene has CDR1 SGHRS and CDR2 YFSETQ. V lost 0 bases, J lost 5 bases, and 17 bases lay in between. This chain's CDR3 is CASSLARGLSSETQYF. CDR3 bases: TGCGCCAGCAGCTTGGCCAGGGGATTATCTAGTGAGACCCAGTACTTC.

The rearrangement joins TRBV3-1 (or the pseudogene TRBV3-2) to TRBJ1-5, with a possible D match to TRBD1 (5 bases). In germline, CDR1 is LGHDT, CDR2 YNNKEL (reference sequence). The CDR3 runs 15 residues. Trimming pared 1 base from V and 4 bases from J, leaving 11 bases between. The CDR3 here is CASSQGGASNQPQHF. The CDR3 DNA reads as TGTGCCAGCAGCCAAGGGGGCGCGAGTAATCAGCCCCAGCATTTT.